The 13 T cell receptor beta chains below all came from one sample that was sequenced in a study of T cell responses to AZD1222 COVID-19 vaccine. The method was immunoSEQ multiplex PCR; TCRdb's version includes in-frame clones alone and lacks a portion of them. Among approximately 61,000 clones listed, around 85% were seen once. Here the sequenced sample was peripheral blood, taken 28 days after the second AZD1222 dose. The receptor set was obtained from an adult who received the AZD1222 COVID-19 vaccine.

The chain combines TRBV12-3 or TRBV12-4 with TRBJ2-5, with 7 bases that match TRBD2. This CDR3 region has 13 residues. Trimming took 4 bases from V and 4 from J; bases not matched to a gene: 3. This CDR3 reads CASSWGRGETQYF. The CDR3 coding sequence is TGTGCCAGCAGTTGGGGGAGGGGAGAGACCCAGTACTTC.

The chain uses TRBV6-5 and TRBJ1-2, with D perhaps matching TRBD1 (5 bases). The CDR3 has 12 residues. Germline CDR1 is MNHEY and CDR2 is SVGAGI. Trimming cost V 6 bases and J 4 bases, with 9 bases left between them. CDR3 nucleotides: TGTGCCAGCAGGGCAGGGCGCTATGGCTACACCTTC. This translates into CASRAGRYGYTF.

This clone was picked up many times. The V call is TRBV7-9, the J call TRBJ2-3; D call uncertain. The germline CDR1 and CDR2 sequences are SEHNR and FQNEAQ (reference sequence). Between the trimmed V and J ends, which lost 3 bases and 2 bases, there was a span of 18 bases. The CDR3 is 17 amino acids. The CDR3 DNA is TGTGCCAGCAGCTTGGCAGGTGCGGACCGGACCACAGATACGCAGTATTTT. Translation: CASSLAGADRTTDTQYF.

The V and J genes are TRBV18 and TRBJ2-7, with D maybe TRBD2 (5 bases). V dropped 0 bases and J dropped 1 base, with 10 bases sitting between them. The germline CDR1 and CDR2 sequences are KGHSH and LQKENI. CDR3 size: 15 residues. As DNA, the CDR3 is TGTGCCAGCTCACCACCAGGGCCGGGGTCCTACGAGCAGTACTTC. This codes for CASSPPGPGSYEQYF.

CDR3 DNA sequence: TGTGCCAGCAGTTCCGTCACCTCCGGGACAGGGGGCTCCTACGAGCAGTACTTC. It is translated as CASSSVTSGTGGSYEQYF. V usage is TRBV28 and J usage is TRBJ2-7; 11 bases align to TRBD1. The CDR3 contains 18 residues. V gave up 4 bases and J gave up 0 bases; unmatched junction bases: 11. CDR1 is MDHEN and CDR2 is SYDVKM in the germline V gene.

The chain joins TRBV5-1 to TRBJ1-1; no firm D call. The CDR3 has 13 residues. Trimming pared 4 bases from V and 4 bases from J, leaving 11 bases between. Germline lookup yields CDR1 SGHRS and CDR2 YFSETQ. The CDR3 loop is CASSLFLGTEAFF. The CDR3 DNA is TGCGCCAGCAGCCTTTTCTTGGGCACTGAAGCTTTCTTT.

J is TRBJ2-3 and V is TRBV30; tentatively, D is TRBD1 or TRBD2 (5 bases each). The CDR3 spans 12 residues. Deletions cut 8 bases from V and 4 bases from J, with 13 bases between. Germline V gives CDR1 GTSNPN, CDR2 SVGIG (reference sequence). The DNA for the CDR3 is TGTGCCCAAAGGGGAGATTCAGATACGCAGTATTTT. Translated: CAQRGDSDTQYF.

This clone came up once. The gene calls are TRBV6-2 or TRBV6-3 and TRBJ2-1; TRBD1 or TRBD2 may be the D gene (6 bases each). Germline-derived CDR1 and CDR2 are MNHEY and SVGEGT. The CDR3 sequence is 21 residues long. V shed 0 bases and J shed 0 bases, with 24 bases lying between them. CDR3 residues: CASSYSRYAGAGLSSYNEQFF. The DNA of the CDR3 is TGTGCCAGCAGTTACTCGAGGTACGCAGGGGCGGGATTGAGCTCCTACAATGAGCAGTTCTTC.

This chain links TRBV15 with TRBJ2-7; 7 positions match TRBD2. Trimming at V came to 0 bases and at J to 6 bases, leaving 11 bases not matched to a gene. The length of the CDR3 is 16 residues. Germline CDR1 is LNHNV and CDR2 is YYDKDF (reference sequence). CDR3 in DNA: TGTGCCACCAGCAGAGAGAGAGGAGGCCCGGGGGGCGAGCAGTACTTC. Translation: CATSRERGGPGGEQYF.

The chain joins TRBV7-9 to TRBJ1-5, with 7 bases matching TRBD1. The length of the CDR3 is 17 residues. Looked up from germline, CDR1 is SEHNR and CDR2 is FQNEAQ (reference sequence). V lost 1 base to trimming and J lost 0 bases; unmatched junction nucleotides: 6. Written as DNA, the CDR3 is TGTGCCAGCAGCTTAGGGTCAGGGGGGCCTAGCAATCAGCCCCAGCATTTT. As protein: CASSLGSGGPSNQPQHF.

V is TRBV6-1 and J is TRBJ1-5; D gene unclear. In germline, CDR1 is MNHNS, CDR2 SASEGT. The V end was cut by 2 bases, the J end by 6 bases, with 11 bases between. CDR3 length: 14 amino acids. The CDR3 DNA sequence: TGTGCCAGCAGTGAAACTTTGTATCTTCAGCCCCAGCATTTT. This codes for CASSETLYLQPQHF.

This clone was detected a few times. The rearrangement links TRBV6-5 to TRBJ2-7; 8 positions agree with TRBD1. There are 15 residues in the CDR3. Germline values: CDR1 MNHEY, CDR2 SVGAGI. J gave up 3 bases and V 4 bases, and 8 bases lay outside the gene matches. CDR3 sequence: CASSSVQGANYEQYF. The CDR3 nucleotides are TGTGCCAGCAGTTCAGTTCAGGGGGCAAACTACGAGCAGTACTTC.

The chain joins TRBV12-3 or TRBV12-4 to TRBJ2-1; D gene unclear. V lost 3 bases and J lost 8, with 11 bases in between. The length of the CDR3 is 13 residues. The CDR3 DNA reads as TGTGCCAGCAGTTTTATGCTATTCGATGAGCAGTTCTTC. Translation gives CASSFMLFDEQFF.